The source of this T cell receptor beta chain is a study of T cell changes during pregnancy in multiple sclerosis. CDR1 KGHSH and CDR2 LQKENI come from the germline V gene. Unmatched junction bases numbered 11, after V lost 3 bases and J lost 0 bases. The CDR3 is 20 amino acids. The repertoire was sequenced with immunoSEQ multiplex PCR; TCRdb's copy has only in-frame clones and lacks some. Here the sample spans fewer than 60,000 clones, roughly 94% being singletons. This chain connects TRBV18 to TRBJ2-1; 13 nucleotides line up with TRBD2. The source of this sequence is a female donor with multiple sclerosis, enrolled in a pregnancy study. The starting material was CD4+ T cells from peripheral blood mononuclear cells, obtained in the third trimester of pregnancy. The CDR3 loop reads CASSPLEGLAGTTSYNEQFF. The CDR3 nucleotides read TGTGCCAGCTCACCGCTGGAGGGACTAGCGGGGACCACCTCCTACAATGAGCAGTTCTTC.